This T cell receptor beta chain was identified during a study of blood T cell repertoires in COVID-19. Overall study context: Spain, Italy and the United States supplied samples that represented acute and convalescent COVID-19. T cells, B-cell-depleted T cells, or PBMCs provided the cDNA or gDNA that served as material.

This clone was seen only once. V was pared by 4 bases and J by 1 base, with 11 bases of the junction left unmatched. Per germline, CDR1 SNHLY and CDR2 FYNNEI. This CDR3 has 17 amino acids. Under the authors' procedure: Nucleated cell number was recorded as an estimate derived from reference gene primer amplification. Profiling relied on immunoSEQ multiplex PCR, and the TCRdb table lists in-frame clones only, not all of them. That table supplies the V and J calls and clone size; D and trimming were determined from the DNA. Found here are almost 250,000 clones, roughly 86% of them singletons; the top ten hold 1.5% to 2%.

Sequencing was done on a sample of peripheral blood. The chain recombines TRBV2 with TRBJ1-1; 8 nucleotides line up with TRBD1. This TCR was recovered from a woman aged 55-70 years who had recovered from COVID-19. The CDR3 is CASSVDGQGQPNTEAFF. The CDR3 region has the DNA TGTGCCAGCAGTGTGGACGGACAGGGACAACCGAACACTGAAGCTTTCTTT.